The 20 T cell receptor beta chains below were found in one sample sequenced in a study of T cells in Graves' hyperthyroidism and ophthalmopathy. RNA transcripts were the template for amplifying TCR beta CDR3 regions. TCR CDR3 regions were first amplified by RT-PCR with HTBI primers. A single record per CDR3 protein comes from TCRdb applying MiXCR to the multiplex PCR reads. This table holds approximately 600,000 distinct CDR3 sequences, around 20% found once. The specimen sequenced was blood. These receptors were collected from a man younger than 40 with Graves' ophthalmopathy.

In regard to this clonotype: This may stem from a read error, because a much larger clone lies one nucleotide away. The V gene is TRBV5-1, the J gene TRBJ1-1, with D unresolved. CDR1 and CDR2 from the germline V gene are SGHRS and YFSETQ. CDR3 length: 13 amino acids. As DNA, the CDR3 is TGCGCCAGCAGCTTGGAACCCGACACTGAAACTTTCTTT. Translated: CASSLEPDTETFF.

This clonotype was counted a few times. V and J are TRBV24-1 and TRBJ2-5; 10 bases are a match to TRBD2. Looked up from germline, CDR1 is KGHDR and CDR2 is SFDVKD. V gave up 7 bases and J gave up 6 bases; unmatched junction bases: 10. This CDR3 region has 15 residues. The CDR3 DNA reads TGTGCCACCAGCCTAGCGGGAGTGGGGGAAAAGACCCAGTACTTC. Its protein is CATSLAGVGEKTQYF.

This chain joins TRBV2 and TRBJ2-1; D ambiguous. V shed 3 bases and J shed 15 bases, with 12 bases lying between them. This CDR3 has 11 amino acids. Germline assignment: CDR1 SNHLY and CDR2 FYNNEI. This CDR3 is CASSEWGPPFF. The CDR3, as DNA: TGTGCCAGCAGTGAGTGGGGTCCTCCGTTCTTC.

The rearrangement links TRBV6-7 to TRBJ2-7; 9 positions agree with TRBD1. TRBV6-7 is given ORF status, its function remaining uncertain. The CDR3 has 17 residues. With 5 bases clipped from V and 6 bases from J, the junction kept 17 bases outside the gene matches. CDR3 sequence reads: CASSHLTGQGIPPEQYF. The CDR3 DNA follows: TGTGCCAGCAGTCACTTAACCGGACAGGGGATTCCCCCCGAGCAGTACTTC.

This clonotype was seen only a few times. The gene calls are TRBV29-1 and TRBJ2-5; D may be TRBD2 (5 bases). Trimming removed 1 base at V and 3 bases at J, with 6 bases between. Germline V gene sequence: CDR1 SQVTM, CDR2 ANQGSEA. This CDR3 is 12 amino acids long. The CDR3 DNA reads as TGCAGCGTTGAAGCGCGGGAAGAGACCCAGTACTTC. It encodes CSVEAREETQYF.

This sequence joins TRBV29-1 and TRBJ2-7; tentative D call: TRBD1 (6 bases). Germline CDR1 reads SQVTM; CDR2 reads ANQGSEA. The V end lost 7 bases, the J end lost 4 bases, and 20 bases lay between the germline ends. This CDR3 is built from 14 residues. CDR3 sequence: CSAYLGTRPYEQYF. The CDR3 nucleotides read TGCAGCGCCTACCTGGGGACACGCCCATACGAGCAGTACTTC.

V and J are TRBV5-1 and TRBJ2-1; D might be TRBD2 (7 bases). The CDR3 extends over 16 amino acids. CDR1 and CDR2 (germline): SGHRS, YFSETQ. The V gene lost 5 bases and the J gene lost 6 bases, with 21 bases spanning the gap. The CDR3 is CASSPPAGAVGNEQFF. DNA for the CDR3: TGCGCCAGCAGTCCCCCCGCGGGGGCTGTGGGCAATGAGCAGTTCTTC.

The rearrangement joins TRBV5-6 to TRBJ2-7; possibly TRBD1 or TRBD2 for D (5 bases each). Trimming took 6 bases from V and 3 from J, leaving 13 bases between them. The CDR3 loop spans 13 amino acids. CDR1 and CDR2 from the germline V gene are SGHDT and YYEEEE. CDR3 sequence (DNA): TGTGCCAGCACCCAGGGAGTAAGCTACGAGCAGTACTTC. It specifies CASTQGVSYEQYF.

This clonotype was picked up many times. This chain joins TRBV2 and TRBJ2-7, with D maybe TRBD1 (6 bases). With 5 bases removed from V and 3 bases from J, the gap between germline ends came to 14 bases. The CDR3 runs 14 residues. Per the germline V gene, CDR1 is SNHLY and CDR2 is FYNNEI. CDR3 bases: TGTGCCAGCAGTACCGGCAGGGGTAGCTACGAGCAGTACTTC. Its protein is CASSTGRGSYEQYF.

This clonotype turned up a few times. The chain joins TRBV30 to TRBJ2-7; 11 nucleotides align to TRBD2. V lost 3 bases to trimming and J lost 2 bases; unmatched junction nucleotides: 3. Germline CDR1 is GTSNPN and CDR2 is SVGIG (reference sequence). The CDR3 length is 14 residues. The CDR3 reads CAWSALAGAYEQYF. In nucleotides, the CDR3 is TGTGCCTGGAGCGCACTAGCGGGAGCCTACGAGCAGTACTTC.

The chain has TRBV7-6 and TRBJ2-5; 10 bases are a match to TRBD1. Germline V gene sequence: CDR1 SGHVS, CDR2 FNYEAQ. This CDR3 spans 16 amino acids. V lost 5 bases, J lost 6 bases, and 12 bases stayed unmatched. CDR3 protein: CASSPRGTGADQTQYF. As DNA, the CDR3 is TGTGCCAGCAGCCCACGAGGGACAGGGGCCGATCAGACCCAGTACTTC.

This clonotype was seen repeatedly, ten times or more. The chain has TRBV7-8 and TRBJ2-7; D is possibly TRBD1 or TRBD2 (5 bases each). Germline lookup yields CDR1 SGHVS and CDR2 FQNEAQ. Trimming took 5 bases from V and 5 from J, leaving 19 bases between them. This CDR3 has 15 residues. The CDR3 loop is CASSMGRKFSDEQYF. The CDR3 nucleotides are TGTGCCAGCAGCATGGGACGGAAGTTTTCGGACGAGCAGTACTTC.

This clonotype has only a few counts. This chain links TRBV12-3 or TRBV12-4 with TRBJ2-5; 11 nucleotides align to TRBD2. The CDR3 covers 18 residues. The junction had 14 bases not matched to a gene; V was cut back by 7 bases and J by 1 base. In DNA, the CDR3 is TGTGCCAGCACCCGACTAGCGGGACCAAGAAACTTCCAAGAGACCCAGTACTTC. Encoded protein: CASTRLAGPRNFQETQYF.

V is TRBV29-1 and J is TRBJ1-4, with D unclear. The V gene's germline CDR1 is SQVTM and CDR2 ANQGSEA. This CDR3 spans 12 amino acids. Trimming shortened V by 6 bases and J by 0 bases, and 5 bases separated the two germline ends. This chain's CDR3 is CSVRTTNEKLFF. DNA of the CDR3: TGCAGCGTCAGGACAACTAATGAAAAACTGTTTTTT.

This clonotype was counted ten times or more. The rearrangement joins TRBV11-2 to TRBJ2-5; no definite D call. The CDR3 has 14 amino acids. Trimming cost V 2 bases and J 4 bases, with 11 bases left between them. Germline V gives CDR1 SGHAT, CDR2 FQNNGV. CDR3 nucleotide sequence: TGTGCCAGCAGCTTACTTAACGTGGGAGAGACCCAGTACTTC. Residues: CASSLLNVGETQYF.

In this sample, this clonotype turned up a few times. V usage is TRBV29-1 and J usage is TRBJ1-1; TRBD1 aligns across 11 bases. Germline V gene lookup returns CDR1 SQVTM and CDR2 ANQGSEA. The V segment lost 4 bases and the J segment 5 bases; nucleotides outside the gene matches: 9. The CDR3 is 15 amino acids. The CDR3 region has the DNA TGCAGCGTTGTGACGGACAGGGGGCTAAGGACTGAAGCTTTCTTT. It translates to CSVVTDRGLRTEAFF.

Ten or more counts support this clonotype. V usage is TRBV3-1 and J usage is TRBJ2-3; 15 bases line up with TRBD2. CDR3 size: 18 residues. CDR1 is LGHDT, CDR2 YNNKEL, per germline (reference sequence). V shed 0 bases, J shed 4 bases, and the junction held 5 bases outside the gene matches. CDR3 DNA: TGTGCCAGCAGCCAAGAAGGACTAGCGGGAGGGCCCCCAGATACGCAGTATTTT. This sequence encodes CASSQEGLAGGPPDTQYF.

This clonotype was counted once. This chain links TRBV15 with TRBJ1-1, with D unresolved. V lost 8 bases to trimming and J lost 1 base, with 5 bases between them. The CDR3 runs 11 residues. Germline CDR1 and CDR2: LNHNV and YYDKDF (reference sequence). The CDR3 spells CATEPNTEAFF. CDR3 coding DNA: TGTGCCACCGAACCGAACACTGAAGCTTTCTTT.

The chain employs TRBV20-1 and TRBJ1-1; D is perhaps TRBD1 (5 bases). CDR3 length: 16 residues. Between the trimmed V and J ends, which lost 0 bases and 5 bases, there was a span of 19 bases. The germline V gene encodes CDR1 DFQATT and CDR2 SNEGSKA (reference sequence). The CDR3 DNA reads as TGCAGTGCTAGAGATTGGGGTGCAGGGAGAGGGACTGAAGCTTTCTTT. It is translated as CSARDWGAGRGTEAFF.

This chain links TRBV12-5 with TRBJ2-7; 9 bases are a match to TRBD1. The V gene's germline CDR1 is LGHNT and CDR2 FRNRAP. V lost 1 base, J lost 6 bases, and 4 bases stayed unmatched. The CDR3 runs 14 residues. The CDR3 nucleotides read TGTGCTAGTGGTTTGGGGGACAGGGATTGCGAGCAGTACTTC. Translating it yields CASGLGDRDCEQYF. Looking up the rest from reference TRBV12-5 and TRBJ2-7 gives the full variable domain: DARVTQTPRHKVTEMGQEVTMRCQPILGHNTVFWYRQTMMQGLELLAYFRNRAPLDDSGMPKDRFSAEMPDATLATLKIQPSEPRDSAVYFCASGLGDRDCEQYFGPGTRLTVT.